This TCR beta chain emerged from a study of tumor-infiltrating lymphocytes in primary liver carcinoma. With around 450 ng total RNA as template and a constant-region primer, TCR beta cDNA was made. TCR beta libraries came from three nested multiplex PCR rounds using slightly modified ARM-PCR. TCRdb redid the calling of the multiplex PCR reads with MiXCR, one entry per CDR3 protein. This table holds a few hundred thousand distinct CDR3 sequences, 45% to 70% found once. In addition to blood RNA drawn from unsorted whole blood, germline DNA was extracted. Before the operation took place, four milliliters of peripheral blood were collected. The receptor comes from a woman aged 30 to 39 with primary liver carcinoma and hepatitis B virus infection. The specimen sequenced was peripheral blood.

The CDR3 loop reads CASSLTGRRTGTQYF. Written as DNA, the CDR3 is TGTGCCAGCAGCTTGACAGGGAGGAGAACTGGGACCCAGTACTTC. This chain links TRBV7-8 with TRBJ2-5; D perhaps matches TRBD1 (7 bases). This CDR3 has 15 amino acids. V lost 3 bases to trimming and J lost 7 bases, with 18 bases between them. Germline values: CDR1 SGHVS, CDR2 FQNEAQ.